This entry lists 27 T cell receptor beta chains sequenced from one sample in a study of blood T cell repertoires in COVID-19. Profiling relied on immunoSEQ multiplex PCR, and the TCRdb table lists in-frame clones only, not all of them. The sample lists over 150,000 clones; over 70% were seen once. Sequencing used peripheral blood. Every receptor here comes from an elderly woman with active or convalescent COVID-19.

This chain connects TRBV7-2 to TRBJ2-7, with 14 bases matching TRBD2. Germline V CDR1 and CDR2: SGHTA, FQGNSA. Unmatched junction bases numbered 0, after V lost 0 bases and J lost 2 bases. There are 16 residues in the CDR3. The CDR3: CASSLAGLAGAYEQYF. CDR3 in DNA: TGTGCCAGCAGCTTAGCGGGACTAGCGGGGGCCTACGAGCAGTACTTC.

The chain has TRBV7-3 and TRBJ1-1; 7 bases are a match to TRBD1. This CDR3 is built from 13 residues. Losses at the gene ends were 5 bases for V and 10 bases for J; bases not matched to a gene: 10. Germline V CDR1 and CDR2: SGHTA, FQGTGA. As DNA, the CDR3 is TGTGCCAGCAGCGGAAACTCAGGGGGACTAGCTTTCTTT. It yields the protein CASSGNSGGLAFF.

V and J are TRBV27 and TRBJ2-6; 11 bases align to TRBD1. This CDR3 is 17 amino acids long. With 2 bases clipped from V and 4 bases from J, the junction kept 4 bases outside the gene matches. Germline V gene sequence: CDR1 MNHEY, CDR2 SMNVEV (reference sequence). CDR3 sequence: CASSLRTGGAGANVLTF. The CDR3 region has the DNA TGTGCCAGCAGTTTAAGGACAGGGGGCGCCGGGGCCAACGTCCTGACTTTC.

The chain couples TRBV4-1 to TRBJ2-7; tentatively, D is TRBD2 (6 bases). CDR3 size: 14 residues. Trimming cost V 0 bases and J 6 bases, with 12 bases left between them. In germline, CDR1 is MGHRA, CDR2 YSYEKL. As DNA, the CDR3 is TGCGCCAGCAGCCAAGATATGGAGGGCGGCGAGCAGTACTTC. Its protein is CASSQDMEGGEQYF.

As to this clone: The same CDR3 also results from other DNA sequences found in this sample. The V gene is TRBV19, the J gene TRBJ2-3; TRBD2 is a possible D gene (5 bases). The CDR3 runs to 12 residues. V lost 8 bases and J 5 bases, leaving 11 bases between the germline ends. CDR1 and CDR2 (germline): LNHDA, SQIVND (reference sequence). CDR3 loop: CASGGGVDTQYF. CDR3 coding DNA: TGTGCCAGTGGTGGAGGAGTAGATACGCAGTATTTT.

This clone showed up just a few times. This chain links TRBV11-2 with TRBJ1-5; 7 bases match TRBD1. This CDR3 has 14 residues. Germline CDR1 reads SGHAT; CDR2 reads FQNNGV. V lost 5 bases and J lost 2; bases outside the gene matches: 3. CDR3 bases: TGTGCCAGCAGCCTCGGACAGGGCAATCAGCCCCAGCATTTT. The encoded protein is CASSLGQGNQPQHF.

This clone was counted a single time. V is TRBV18 and J is TRBJ1-3; D gene ambiguous. Trimming shortened V by 3 bases and J by 7 bases, and 7 bases separated the two germline ends. CDR1 and CDR2 from the germline V gene are KGHSH and LQKENI. CDR3 length: 12 amino acids. CDR3: CASSPEGNTIYF. As DNA, the CDR3 is TGTGCCAGCTCACCTGAGGGCAACACCATATATTTT. Variable domain in full (rest from reference TRBV18 and TRBJ1-3): NAGVMQNPRHLVRRRGQEARLRCSPMKGHSHVYWYRQLPEEGLKFMVYLQKENIIDESGMPKERFSAEFPKEGPSILRIQQVVRGDSAAYFCASSPEGNTIYFGEGSWLTVV.

This clone was counted a few times. The chain carries TRBV18 and TRBJ1-4; TRBD1 might be the D (6 bases). Trimming cost V 3 bases and J 2 bases, with 10 bases left between them. The germline gives CDR1 KGHSH, CDR2 LQKENI. There are 15 residues in the CDR3. The CDR3 reads CASSPGQSTNEKLFF. Written as DNA, the CDR3 is TGTGCCAGCTCACCTGGACAGTCCACTAATGAAAAACTGTTTTTT.

V usage is TRBV7-9 and J usage is TRBJ2-1, with D possibly matching TRBD2 (5 bases). Germline CDR1 is SEHNR and CDR2 is FQNEAQ (reference sequence). The CDR3 sequence is 15 residues long. Trimming pared 1 base from V and 2 bases from J, leaving 9 bases between. DNA for the CDR3: TGTGCCAGCAGCTTAGGGGAGAGTCCCTACAATGAGCAGTTCTTC. Its protein is CASSLGESPYNEQFF.

This clone appeared once. This chain links TRBV21-1 with TRBJ2-3; the table's D gene call, TRBD2, was not cross checked with the DNA. TRBV21-1 is a recognized pseudogene. This CDR3 is built from 13 residues. CDR3: CASSIPVADTQYF. CDR3 in DNA: TGTGCCAGCAGCATACCCGTAGCAGATACGCAGTATTTT.

This clone was recorded once. The gene calls are TRBV11-3 and TRBJ1-3, with no clear D. V was trimmed by 1 base and J by 3 bases, leaving 16 bases between them. There are 17 residues in the CDR3. Germline V lookup: CDR1 SGHNT, CDR2 YENEEA. In DNA, the CDR3 is TGTGCCAGCAGCTTAGTTTCCGGCGGGATTGGTGGAAACACCATATATTTT. This codes for CASSLVSGGIGGNTIYF.

J is TRBJ1-1 and V is TRBV3-1 (or the pseudogene TRBV3-2); D perhaps matches TRBD1 (6 bases). V was trimmed by 4 bases and J by 2 bases, leaving 11 bases between them. Germline CDR1 is LGHDT and CDR2 is YNNKEL (reference sequence). The CDR3 consists of 14 residues. In DNA form, the CDR3 reads TGTGCCAGCAGCCCCCGGACAGACAACACTGAAGCTTTCTTT. It specifies CASSPRTDNTEAFF.

This clone was seen more than once but under ten times. V gene TRBV11-2 combines with J gene TRBJ1-6; D may be TRBD1 (5 bases). The germline CDR1 and CDR2 sequences are SGHAT and FQNNGV. CDR3 size: 13 residues. Trimming stripped 6 bases from V and 8 bases from J, with 11 bases between. The CDR3 loop is CASRPGPDSPLHF. The CDR3, as DNA: TGTGCCAGCAGACCAGGGCCGGATTCACCCCTCCACTTT.

The genes are TRBV19 and TRBJ1-6, with 10 bases fitting TRBD1. The CDR3 sequence is 14 residues long. The ends lost 6 bases at V and 10 bases at J; junction bases unmatched: 6. The germline gives CDR1 LNHDA, CDR2 SQIVND (reference sequence). This chain's CDR3 is CASRGQGFGSPLHF. The CDR3 DNA follows: TGTGCCAGTAGGGGACAGGGGTTCGGGTCACCCCTCCACTTT.

The chain joins TRBV15 to TRBJ1-1; D is possibly TRBD1 (5 bases). Germline V gene data show CDR1 as LNHNV and CDR2 as YYDKDF (reference sequence). The CDR3 covers 10 residues. V was cut by 8 bases and J by 11 bases, with 12 bases left in between. CDR3 DNA sequence: TGTGCCACCTCGGGGGAACGGGCTTTCTTT. This translates into CATSGERAFF.

This clone showed up just a few times. The V and J genes are TRBV19 and TRBJ1-1; D is unclear. The germline CDR1 and CDR2 sequences are LNHDA and SQIVND (reference sequence). This CDR3 region has 15 residues. The V and J ends lost 0 bases and 1 base respectively, with 9 bases between them. The CDR3 nucleotides read TGTGCCAGTAGTATAGATCTTTCCCGGAACACTGAAGCTTTCTTT. It yields the protein CASSIDLSRNTEAFF.

This chain connects TRBV5-5 to TRBJ1-2; D unclear. The CDR3 is 14 amino acids. The V and J ends lost 1 base and 6 bases respectively, with 13 bases between them. Germline CDR1 SGHKS, CDR2 YYEKEE (reference sequence). This chain's CDR3 is CASSLLEGVDGYTF. The CDR3 DNA sequence: TGTGCCAGCAGCTTGCTTGAGGGAGTGGATGGCTACACCTTC. The full variable domain, completed using reference TRBV5-5 and TRBJ1-2, is DAGVTQSPTHLIKTRGQQVTLRCSPISGHKSVSWYQQVLGQGPQFIFQYYEKEERGRGNFPDRFSARQFPNYSSELNVNALLLGDSALYLCASSLLEGVDGYTFGSGTRLTVV.

This chain connects TRBV10-3 to TRBJ1-3, with 9 nucleotides matching TRBD1. The CDR3 is 14 residues long. J lost 6 bases, V lost 11 bases, and 11 bases had no gene match. Germline V gives CDR1 ENHRY, CDR2 SYGVKD. The CDR3 DNA follows: TGTGCCCTGAGGACAGGGGCCTCGGTAAACACCATATATTTT. Translation: CALRTGASVNTIYF.

The chain uses TRBV6-2 or TRBV6-3 and TRBJ1-5, with 7 bases matching TRBD1. The junction had 9 bases not matched to a gene; V was cut back by 5 bases and J by 5 bases. CDR3 length: 15 amino acids. The V gene's germline CDR1 is MNHEY and CDR2 SVGEGT. CDR3 DNA sequence: TGTGCCAGCAGTCCGGGTGGCAGGGGGGATCAGCCCCAGCATTTT. Amino acid sequence: CASSPGGRGDQPQHF.

The chain uses TRBV4-3 and TRBJ2-6; 7 bases are shared with TRBD2. This CDR3 comprises 17 residues. CDR1 is LGHNA, CDR2 YSLEER, per germline. With V trimmed by 0 bases and J by 2 bases, 4 bases remained unmatched. The CDR3, as DNA: TGCGCCAGCAGCCAAGATCTGGGGAGGGCTGGGGCCAACGTCCTGACTTTC. It yields the protein CASSQDLGRAGANVLTF.

The chain employs TRBV10-2 and TRBJ1-1; D uncertain. This CDR3 is built from 14 residues. Trimming stripped 3 bases from V and 6 bases from J, with 14 bases between. CDR1 and CDR2 (germline): WSHSY, SAAADI. The CDR3 loop is CASSDRRVRPEAFF. CDR3 sequence (DNA): TGCGCCAGCAGTGACCGGAGGGTTCGGCCTGAAGCTTTCTTT.

J is TRBJ1-6 and V is TRBV7-6; D gene uncertain. Trimming pared 2 bases from V and 7 bases from J, leaving 18 bases between. Germline V gene sequence: CDR1 SGHVS, CDR2 FNYEAQ. The CDR3 spans 17 residues. The CDR3 region has the DNA TGTGCCAGCAGCTTATCACCGTGGAGGGAGACCAATTCACCCCTCCACTTT. The encoded protein is CASSLSPWRETNSPLHF. The full variable domain, its missing parts supplied by reference TRBV7-6 and TRBJ1-6, is GAGVSQSPRYKVTKRGQDVALRCDPISGHVSLYWYRQALGQGPEFLTYFNYEAQQDKSGLPNDRFSAERPEGSISTLTIQRTEQRDSAMYRCASSLSPWRETNSPLHFGNGTRLTVT.

The chain couples TRBV7-8 to TRBJ1-4; unclear D gene. Per the germline V gene, CDR1 is SGHVS and CDR2 is FQNEAQ. V lost 0 bases and J 7 bases, leaving 12 bases between the germline ends. The CDR3 is 15 amino acids. CDR3 protein: CASSLATSGGEKLFF. The CDR3 bases are TGTGCCAGCAGCTTAGCGACATCCGGAGGTGAAAAACTGTTTTTT.

CDR3 bases: TGTGCCAGCAGCATGACAGGGGGAACTGAAGCTTTCTTT. Amino acids: CASSMTGGTEAFF. V gene TRBV7-8 combines with J gene TRBJ1-1, with 9 bases fitting TRBD1. Germline CDR1 reads SGHVS; CDR2 reads FQNEAQ. This CDR3 is built from 13 residues. J was trimmed by 5 bases and V by 5 bases; bases with no gene match: 3.

This clone was observed a single time. The chain employs TRBV5-6 and TRBJ2-7, with 7 bases aligning to TRBD1. V dropped 0 bases and J dropped 1; count of bases not matched to a gene: 4. CDR1 and CDR2 (germline): SGHDT, YYEEEE. This CDR3 has 15 amino acids. The CDR3 loop reads CASSLGQGRSYEQYF. The CDR3, as DNA: TGTGCCAGCAGCTTGGGACAGGGAAGGTCCTACGAGCAGTACTTC.

The chain uses TRBV5-1 and TRBJ1-1; weak D call: TRBD1 (6 bases). CDR1 SGHRS and CDR2 YFSETQ come from the germline V gene. The CDR3 is 17 residues long. V was pared by 0 bases and J by 0 bases, with 15 bases between. In nucleotides, the CDR3 is TGCGCCAGCAGCTTGGCTGGCCAGGGGCTAATGAACACTGAAGCTTTCTTT. Amino acid sequence: CASSLAGQGLMNTEAFF.

There are a few counts of this clone. The genes are TRBV7-3 and TRBJ1-2, with TRBD1 matching 7 bases. V was clipped by 5 bases and J by 6 bases; unmatched bases: 9. Germline V CDR1 and CDR2: SGHTA, FQGTGA. This CDR3 spans 14 amino acids. Written as DNA, the CDR3 is TGTGCCAGCAGCCCCGGGACAGCCCCCCATGGCTACACCTTC. Translation gives CASSPGTAPHGYTF.